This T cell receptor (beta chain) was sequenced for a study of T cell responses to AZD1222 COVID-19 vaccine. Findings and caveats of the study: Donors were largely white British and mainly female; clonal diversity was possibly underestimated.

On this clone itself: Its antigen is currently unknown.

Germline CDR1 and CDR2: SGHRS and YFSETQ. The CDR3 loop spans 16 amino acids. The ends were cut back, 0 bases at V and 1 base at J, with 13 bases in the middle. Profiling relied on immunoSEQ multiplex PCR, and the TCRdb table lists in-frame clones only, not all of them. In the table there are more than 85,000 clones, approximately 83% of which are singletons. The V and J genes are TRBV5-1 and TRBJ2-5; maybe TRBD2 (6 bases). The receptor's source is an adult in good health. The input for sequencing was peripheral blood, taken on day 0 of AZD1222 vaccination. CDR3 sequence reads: CASSLVGGSSQETQYF. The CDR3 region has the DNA TGCGCCAGCAGCTTGGTAGGAGGGTCATCCCAAGAGACCCAGTACTTC.